The present TCR beta chain was sequenced within a study of T cell repertoires in cytomegalovirus infection. The CDR3 totals 14 residues. Germline V gives CDR1 DFQATT, CDR2 SNEGSKA (reference sequence). V was trimmed by 1 base and J by 0 bases, leaving 8 bases between them. This clonotype was picked up one time. A single record per CDR3 protein comes from TCRdb applying MiXCR to the reads. The sample contains just under 550,000 distinct CDR3 sequences, about 26% of which appear only once. The specimen sequenced was PBMCs. This rearrangement joins TRBV20-1 to TRBJ2-3; D possibly corresponds to TRBD2 (6 bases). The sequence was obtained from a human donor in good health (CMV status not recorded). Some clones in this sample may be carry-over from other donors' samples. The CDR3 DNA is TGCAGTGCTAGAGTTGGGGGGAGCACAGATACGCAGTATTTT. Translation: CSARVGGSTDTQYF.